This is a list of T cell receptor beta chains from one sample in a study of identical twins. From the 5' RACE reads, TCRdb called clonotypes with MiXCR, one entry per CDR3 protein. The data contain roughly 350,000 distinct CDR3 sequences, 9% to 15% of them singletons. This sample was shared with a second study, whose subject was yellow fever vaccine responses in identical twins.

The source material was CD8+ T cells sorted from blood. The origin of the receptors is a woman younger than 30 in good health. CDR3s include the opening cysteine and the closing phenylalanine or tryptophan. D genes are given only for firm matches. Rows may omit the clone size; those that give it use once, few, many or a size class.

length	D	size	V	J	CDR3	DNA
16	TRBD2	few	TRBV4-2	TRBJ2-7	CASSQESGLAGHEQYF	TGTGCCAGCAGCCAAGAGTCCGGGCTAGCGGGCCACGAGCAGTACTTC
16	TRBD2	NA	TRBV2	TRBJ2-7	CASSGDGLAGAHEQYF	TGTGCCAGCAGCGGTGACGGACTAGCGGGAGCCCACGAGCAGTACTTC
16	TRBD2	many	TRBV5-1	TRBJ2-2	CASSLGTGGRTGELFF	TGCGCCAGCAGCTTGGGGACGGGAGGACGGACCGGGGAGCTGTTTTTT
18	TRBD1	few	TRBV12-3/TRBV12-4	TRBJ2-3	CASCPIPGQGTSTDTQYF	TGTGCCAGCTGCCCAATCCCGGGACAGGGGACTAGCACAGATACGCAGTATTTT
14	NA	NA	TRBV29-1	TRBJ1-1	CSVVGYGLNTEAFF	TGCAGCGTTGTGGGATACGGTTTGAACACTGAAGCTTTCTTT
15	NA	few	TRBV7-2	TRBJ2-1	CASSLVQGPGNEQFF	TGTGCCAGCAGCTTAGTACAGGGCCCGGGCAATGAGCAGTTCTTC
15	TRBD2	NA	TRBV4-1	TRBJ2-1	CASSHLAGFGNEQFF	TGCGCCAGCAGCCATCTAGCGGGATTCGGAAATGAGCAGTTCTTC
14	NA	few	TRBV4-1	TRBJ1-1	CASSITGGRPEAFF	TGCGCCAGCAGCATAACAGGTGGCAGGCCTGAAGCTTTCTTT
12	NA	few	TRBV29-1	TRBJ1-1	CSVGRTNTEAFF	TGCAGCGTCGGACGGACGAACACTGAAGCTTTCTTT
15	NA	few	TRBV10-1	TRBJ1-2	CASSESAATNYGYTF	TGCGCCAGCAGTGAGTCGGCCGCTACTAACTATGGCTACACCTTC
16	TRBD1	few	TRBV19	TRBJ2-2	CASSTYRGTRTGELFF	TGTGCCAGTAGTACTTACAGGGGGACCCGGACCGGGGAGCTGTTTTTT
18	NA	few	TRBV27	TRBJ2-6	CASSPPGEGMTGANVLTF	TGTGCCAGCAGCCCTCCAGGGGAAGGTATGACTGGGGCCAACGTCCTGACTTTC
15	TRBD2	few	TRBV5-1	TRBJ2-5	CASSHSGGEYETQYF	TGCGCCAGCAGTCATTCCGGGGGGGAGTATGAGACCCAGTACTTC
13	NA	NA	TRBV10-3	TRBJ2-3	CAITNGSADTQYF	TGTGCCATCACGAACGGGAGTGCAGATACGCAGTATTTT
14	NA	NA	TRBV5-8	TRBJ2-2	CASSEGIGTGELFF	TGTGCCAGCAGTGAAGGAATTGGCACCGGGGAGCTGTTTTTT
14	TRBD1	few	TRBV11-2	TRBJ2-5	CASSPRQGGETQYF	TGTGCCAGCAGCCCTAGACAGGGGGGGGAGACCCAGTACTTC
15	TRBD1	NA	TRBV11-2	TRBJ2-1	CASSPTGTAYNEQFF	TGTGCCAGCAGCCCGACCGGGACAGCATACAATGAGCAGTTCTTC
14	NA	few	TRBV7-9	TRBJ1-3	CASSPGDVGNTIYF	TGTGCCAGCAGCCCAGGGGACGTTGGAAACACCATATATTTT
19	NA	many	TRBV5-1	TRBJ1-1	CASSQKRPTGHAFDTEAFF	TGCGCCAGCAGCCAAAAGCGACCGACAGGACACGCTTTTGACACTGAAGCTTTCTTT
14	TRBD1	NA	TRBV6-1	TRBJ2-1	CATYPTGNYNEQFF	TGTGCCACCTACCCGACAGGGAATTACAATGAGCAGTTCTTC
18	NA	NA	TRBV2	TRBJ2-3	CASDDFVASSISTDTQYF	TGTGCCAGCGACGACTTCGTAGCATCTTCCATAAGCACAGATACGCAGTATTTT
14	NA	NA	TRBV7-9	TRBJ2-7	CASSPERDMYEQYF	TGTGCCAGCAGCCCAGAAAGGGACATGTACGAGCAGTACTTC
15	TRBD2	few	TRBV13	TRBJ2-7	CASSLRREGLHEQYF	TGTGCCAGCAGCTTACGACGGGAGGGCCTACACGAGCAGTACTTC
12	NA	NA	TRBV7-3	TRBJ2-7	CASSSHQGEQYF	TGTGCCAGCAGCTCGCATCAGGGTGAACAGTACTTC
15	TRBD2	NA	TRBV3-1	TRBJ2-1	CASTALAGGGNEQFF	TGTGCCAGCACCGCGCTAGCGGGAGGTGGCAATGAGCAGTTCTTC
16	TRBD2	few	TRBV15	TRBJ2-5	CATSLTSGSHPETQYF	TGTGCCACCAGCTTAACTAGCGGGAGCCATCCCGAGACCCAGTACTTC
15	TRBD1	NA	TRBV27	TRBJ1-5	CASSTSGQYNQPQHF	TGTGCCAGTTCAACCTCGGGACAGTACAATCAGCCCCAGCATTTT
17	NA	NA	TRBV7-6	TRBJ2-5	CASSPTFLGRLQETQYF	TGTGCCAGCAGCCCAACGTTCCTGGGACGGTTGCAAGAGACCCAGTACTTC
13	TRBD1	NA	TRBV20-1	TRBJ2-5	CSAGGQFQETQYF	TGCAGTGCTGGGGGACAGTTCCAAGAGACCCAGTACTTC
17	NA	NA	TRBV5-1	TRBJ2-5	CASSLQSSTGRRETQYF	TGCGCCAGCAGCCTGCAATCCTCTACGGGCCGGCGGGAGACCCAGTACTTC
16	NA	NA	TRBV7-8	TRBJ2-3	CASSLTRRSGTDTQYF	TGTGCCAGCAGCCTAACTAGGCGCTCGGGCACAGATACGCAGTATTTT
21	NA	NA	TRBV11-2	TRBJ1-1	CASSLRVPIGNGLTLNTEAFF	TGTGCCAGCAGCTTACGGGTACCCATTGGGAACGGGCTAACGCTGAACACTGAAGCTTTCTTT
17	TRBD2	NA	TRBV9	TRBJ2-2	CASSGRSTSGNTGELFF	TGTGCCAGCAGCGGCCGTTCGACTAGCGGGAACACCGGGGAGCTGTTTTTT
13	TRBD1	many	TRBV27	TRBJ2-7	CASSPTGAYEQYF	TGTGCCAGCAGCCCGACAGGGGCCTACGAGCAGTACTTC
17	TRBD1	NA	TRBV14	TRBJ1-2	CASSWLHIRDRDYGYTF	TGTGCCAGCAGCTGGCTCCACATCCGGGACAGAGACTATGGCTACACCTTC
13	NA	many	TRBV15	TRBJ2-5	CATSPYNRETQYF	TGTGCCACCAGCCCCTACAACAGGGAGACCCAGTACTTC
16	TRBD2	NA	TRBV3-1	TRBJ2-5	CASSQDKGLAQETQYF	TGTGCCAGCAGCCAAGATAAGGGACTAGCGCAAGAGACCCAGTACTTC
12	NA	few	TRBV29-1	TRBJ2-5	CSVRFRQETQYF	TGCAGCGTTCGATTCAGGCAAGAGACCCAGTACTTC
14	NA	many	TRBV2	TRBJ2-1	CARESRDNPNEQFF	TGTGCCAGAGAAAGCCGGGACAACCCCAATGAGCAGTTCTTC
16	NA	few	TRBV7-9	TRBJ2-3	CASSFYRASGTDTQYF	TGTGCCAGCAGCTTCTACCGTGCTAGCGGCACAGATACGCAGTATTTT
14	NA	many	TRBV20-1	TRBJ2-5	CSARDFRGQETQYF	TGCAGTGCTAGAGATTTCCGGGGCCAAGAGACCCAGTACTTC
15	TRBD2	few	TRBV9	TRBJ2-1	CASGPSGSSYNEQFF	TGTGCCAGTGGTCCTAGCGGGAGCTCCTACAATGAGCAGTTCTTC
15	NA	many	TRBV5-1	TRBJ1-1	CASSLPQGTNTEAFF	TGCGCCAGCAGCTTGCCACAGGGAACGAACACTGAAGCTTTCTTT
18	TRBD2	few	TRBV11-1	TRBJ2-7	CASSSSTGLAGERYEQYF	TGTGCCAGCAGCTCCTCTACGGGACTAGCGGGAGAACGCTACGAGCAGTACTTC
13	NA	few	TRBV20-1	TRBJ1-1	CSARGGMETEAFF	TGCAGTGCTAGAGGGGGGATGGAGACTGAAGCTTTCTTT
14	NA	NA	TRBV12-5	TRBJ2-5	CASGLGQGSETQYF	TGTGCTAGTGGTTTGGGTCAGGGCTCAGAGACCCAGTACTTC
14	TRBD2	few	TRBV2	TRBJ2-3	CASPLAGPPDTQYF	TGTGCCAGCCCACTAGCGGGACCTCCCGATACGCAGTATTTT
16	TRBD2	few	TRBV27	TRBJ2-5	CASSPSSGEIQETQYF	TGTGCCAGCAGTCCCTCTAGCGGGGAAATCCAAGAGACCCAGTACTTC
16	TRBD1	NA	TRBV5-1	TRBJ1-4	CASSSAPDRAEEKLFF	TGCGCCAGCAGCTCCGCGCCCGACAGGGCGGAAGAAAAACTGTTTTTT
14	TRBD2	many	TRBV12-3/TRBV12-4	TRBJ2-2	CASSLAGGAGELFF	TGTGCCAGCAGTCTGGCGGGGGGGGCCGGGGAGCTGTTTTTT
12	NA	many	TRBV4-1	TRBJ2-7	CASSQPGYEQYF	TGCGCCAGCAGTCAACCCGGTTACGAGCAGTACTTC
15	NA	NA	TRBV27	TRBJ1-1	CASSPYPRVNTEAFF	TGTGCCAGCAGTCCTTACCCACGTGTGAACACTGAAGCTTTCTTT
12	NA	NA	TRBV2	TRBJ1-2	CASSGPEDGYTF	TGTGCCAGCAGCGGACCTGAGGATGGCTACACCTTC
14	TRBD2	few	TRBV4-1	TRBJ2-7	CASSQGTSVTEQYF	TGCGCCAGCAGCCAAGGGACTAGCGTAACCGAGCAGTACTTC
13	TRBD1	NA	TRBV5-1	TRBJ1-2	CASSPRDRDGYTF	TGCGCCAGCAGCCCAAGGGACAGGGATGGCTACACCTTC
15	TRBD2	many	TRBV20-1	TRBJ2-7	CSAQIGTGGSYEQYF	TGCAGTGCGCAGATAGGGACCGGGGGGTCCTACGAGCAGTACTTC
14	NA	NA	TRBV3-1	TRBJ2-2	CASSPGLTPGELFF	TGTGCCAGCAGCCCGGGACTTACCCCCGGGGAGCTGTTTTTT
13	TRBD1	many	TRBV12-3/TRBV12-4	TRBJ1-2	CASRNGQGDGYTF	TGTGCCAGTCGAAACGGACAGGGTGATGGCTACACCTTC
13	NA	few	TRBV27	TRBJ1-1	CASKQGRGTEAFF	TGTGCCAGCAAACAGGGAAGGGGCACTGAAGCTTTCTTT
13	NA	many	TRBV29-1	TRBJ2-7	CSVDQGQNYEQYF	TGCAGCGTTGATCAAGGACAAAACTACGAGCAGTACTTC